This TCR beta chain was documented in a study of blood T cell repertoires in COVID-19. Study-wide context: The United States, Italy and Spain were the sources of the acute and convalescent COVID-19 samples.

Authors' methods: Scientists estimated how many nucleated cells there were by amplifying reference gene primers. The method was immunoSEQ multiplex PCR; TCRdb's version includes in-frame clones alone and lacks a portion of them. That table is the source of V, J and clone size, and D and trimming were worked out from the DNA. Among approximately 170,000 clones listed, around 83% were seen once. Germline-derived CDR1 and CDR2 are MNHEY and SVGAGI. CDR3 size: 15 residues. With 6 bases clipped from V and 5 bases from J, the junction kept 7 bases outside the gene matches. This chain uses TRBV6-5 with TRBJ2-3; 11 bases line up with TRBD2. The source material was peripheral blood. This receptor was obtained from a woman in her sixties or seventies with COVID-19, enrolled during active disease. CDR3 sequence reads: CASRDSGRAGDTQYF. The CDR3 DNA sequence: TGTGCCAGCAGGGATAGCGGGAGGGCCGGAGATACGCAGTATTTT.